This entry lists 9 T cell receptor beta chains sequenced from one sample in a study of T-cell reconstitution after alpha-beta-depleted transplantation in children. Findings and limits, study-wide: T-cell counts and diversity at one year post-transplant came mainly from newly produced T cells.

Antigens for these TCRs are unknown. This sample's TCRbeta library carried unique molecular identifier barcodes. TCRdb re-called the PCR reads through MiXCR, storing one row per CDR3 protein. The sample records 250,000 to 300,000 distinct CDR3 sequences, about 7.3% being singletons. This sample comprised peripheral blood, obtained 360 days after TCRalphabeta/CD19-depleted stem cell transplant. These receptors all come from a female patient between 2 and 10 years old who had a stem cell transplant for Fanconi anemia, so the T cells may come from the graft donor.

This clonotype has ten or more counts. The chain uses TRBV12-3 or TRBV12-4 and TRBJ1-2; D is undetermined. V gave up 1 base and J gave up 3 bases, with 15 bases separating them. The CDR3 sequence is 16 residues long. CDR3 protein: CASSLVSVPQDYGYTF. CDR3 in DNA: TGTGCCAGCAGTTTAGTATCTGTACCTCAAGACTATGGCTACACCTTC.

At least ten counts were recorded for this clonotype. V is TRBV5-1 and J is TRBJ2-3; possibly TRBD1 or TRBD2 for D (6 bases each). With 4 bases removed from V and 5 bases from J, the gap between germline ends came to 17 bases. The CDR3 loop spans 15 amino acids. CDR1 and CDR2 (germline): SGHRS, YFSETQ. CDR3 DNA sequence: TGCGCCAGCAGCCCGTCTGTGGGGGGCCTAGATACGCAGTATTTT. Translating gives CASSPSVGGLDTQYF. Variable domain in full (rest from reference TRBV5-1 and TRBJ2-3): KAGVTQTPRYLIKTRGQQVTLSCSPISGHRSVSWYQQTPGQGLQFLFEYFSETQRNKGNFPGRFSGRQFSNSRSEMNVSTLELGDSALYLCASSPSVGGLDTQYFGPGTRLTVL.

This clonotype has a count of ten or more. The genes are TRBV11-2 and TRBJ2-3, with 7 bases fitting TRBD1. V dropped 1 base and J dropped 2; count of bases not matched to a gene: 6. There are 16 residues in the CDR3. CDR1 and CDR2 from the germline V gene are SGHAT and FQNNGV. DNA for the CDR3: TGTGCCAGCAGCTTAGGTCGGGACAGAAACACAGATACGCAGTATTTT. Its protein product is CASSLGRDRNTDTQYF. The whole variable domain, remainder taken from reference TRBV11-2 and TRBJ2-3, is EAGVAQSPRYKIIEKRQSVAFWCNPISGHATLYWYQQILGQGPKLLIQFQNNGVVDDSQLPKDRFSAERLKGVDSTLKIQPAKLEDSAVYLCASSLGRDRNTDTQYFGPGTRLTVL.

Ten or more counts support this clonotype. This chain joins TRBV7-8 and TRBJ2-7; weak D call: TRBD2 (5 bases). There are 15 residues in the CDR3. With 2 bases removed from V and 6 bases from J, the gap between germline ends came to 17 bases. Per the germline V gene, CDR1 is SGHVS and CDR2 is FQNEAQ. The CDR3 loop is CASSLRVRLPFEQYF. DNA of the CDR3: TGTGCCAGCAGCTTAAGGGTTAGACTACCCTTCGAGCAGTACTTC.

CDR3 region: CAWSGTEYSNQPQHF. In DNA form, the CDR3 reads TGTGCCTGGAGTGGGACAGAATATAGCAATCAGCCCCAGCATTTT. This rearrangement joins TRBV30 to TRBJ1-5; D may be TRBD1 (6 bases). This CDR3 region has 15 residues. The germline gives CDR1 GTSNPN, CDR2 SVGIG (reference sequence). V was clipped by 1 base and J by 0 bases, with 10 bases between them.

This clonotype was counted a few times. The chain has TRBV6-1 and TRBJ1-1, with D possibly being TRBD1 (5 bases). V was pared by 3 bases and J by 9 bases, with 14 bases between. This CDR3 region has 13 residues. Germline V gene sequence: CDR1 MNHNS, CDR2 SASEGT. CDR3: CASSEYRFQKAFF. The CDR3 bases are TGTGCCAGCAGTGAGTACAGGTTTCAGAAAGCTTTCTTT.

This clonotype has at least ten counts. This chain links TRBV9 with TRBJ2-3; D is unresolved. From germline, CDR1 is SGDLS and CDR2 YYNGEE. The CDR3 consists of 14 residues. Trimming removed 3 bases at V and 2 bases at J, with 10 bases between. For the CDR3, the DNA is TGTGCCAGCAGCGAAACAACTTACACAGATACGCAGTATTTT. As protein: CASSETTYTDTQYF. Full variable domain (rest looked up from reference TRBV9 and TRBJ2-3): DSGVTQTPKHLITATGQRVTLRCSPRSGDLSVYWYQQSLDQGLQFLIQYYNGEERAKGNILERFSAQQFPDLHSELNLSSLELGDSALYFCASSETTYTDTQYFGPGTRLTVL.

In this sample, this clonotype turned up many times. V gene TRBV29-1 combines with J gene TRBJ2-7; the D is unclear. The length of the CDR3 is 14 residues. In germline, CDR1 is SQVTM, CDR2 ANQGSEA. V was cut by 4 bases and J by 0 bases, with 13 bases left in between. The CDR3, as DNA: TGCAGCGTTGCTGGAAAGAGCTCCTCCTACGAGCAGTACTTC. Its protein product is CSVAGKSSSYEQYF.

This clonotype was recorded at least ten times. CDR3 sequence reads: CSVAGGASSYEQYF. The CDR3 DNA is TGCAGCGTTGCGGGGGGAGCGAGCTCCTACGAGCAGTACTTC. The gene calls are TRBV29-1 and TRBJ2-7, with 7 bases identical to TRBD2. From germline, CDR1 is SQVTM and CDR2 ANQGSEA. The trim removed 4 bases at V and 0 bases at J, leaving 6 bases unmatched. There are 14 residues in the CDR3.